Shown below are 25 T cell receptor beta chains from a single sample sequenced in a study of T cells in Graves' hyperthyroidism and ophthalmopathy. The CDR3 regions of TCR beta were amplified from RNA transcripts. The TCR CDR3 was amplified in a first-round RT-PCR using the HTBI primer set. MiXCR, run by TCRdb on the multiplex PCR reads, gives a single entry per CDR3 protein. The sample contains hundreds of thousands of distinct CDR3 sequences, approximately 14% of which appear only once. Sequences were obtained from blood. Source of these receptors: a woman aged 18-30 years with Graves' hyperthyroidism.

This rearrangement joins TRBV6-5 to TRBJ1-1; D gene unclear. CDR1 and CDR2 (germline): MNHEY, SVGAGI. This CDR3 has 12 amino acids. Deletions cut 4 bases from V and 6 bases from J, with 9 bases between. In nucleotides, the CDR3 is TGTGCCAGCAGTTTAGATGGGTCTGAAGCTTTCTTT. This translates into CASSLDGSEAFF.

This clonotype turned up a few times. V usage is TRBV27 and J usage is TRBJ2-1; D remains ambiguous. V was trimmed by 1 base and J by 0 bases, leaving 10 bases between them. The CDR3 has 16 residues. Germline values: CDR1 MNHEY, CDR2 SMNVEV (reference sequence). The CDR3 reads CASSLWHGSSYNEQFF. CDR3 DNA sequence: TGTGCCAGCAGTTTATGGCACGGCAGCTCCTACAATGAGCAGTTCTTC.

This clonotype was detected only a few times. CDR3 bases: TGTGCCACCAGCTTAGGGGCCGATCAAGAGACCCAGTACTTC. It specifies CATSLGADQETQYF. The chain joins TRBV15 to TRBJ2-5, with a tentative D call TRBD1 (5 bases). This CDR3 spans 14 amino acids. V lost 5 bases and J lost 2, with 12 bases in between. Germline loops: CDR1 LNHNV, CDR2 YYDKDF (reference sequence). Together with reference TRBV15 and TRBJ2-5, the CDR3 gives the full variable domain: DAMVIQNPRYQVTQFGKPVTLSCSQTLNHNVMYWYQQKSSQAPKLLFHYYDKDFNNEADTPDNFQSRRPNTSFCFLDIRSPGLGDTAMYLCATSLGADQETQYFGPGTRLLVL.

The V gene is TRBV27, the J gene TRBJ2-1; 8 nucleotides align to TRBD1. V lost 0 bases, J lost 6 bases, and 10 bases stayed unmatched. The germline V gene encodes CDR1 MNHEY and CDR2 SMNVEV (reference sequence). This CDR3 spans 17 amino acids. CDR3 region: CASSLSWAGGKGNEQFF. The CDR3 nucleotides are TGTGCCAGCAGTTTATCTTGGGCAGGGGGCAAAGGCAATGAGCAGTTCTTC.

This clonotype was counted a few times. V usage is TRBV20-1 and J usage is TRBJ1-1; D gene ambiguous. Trimming took off 0 bases at V and 1 base at J, with 15 bases between the two ends. Germline values: CDR1 DFQATT, CDR2 SNEGSKA (reference sequence). The CDR3 is 16 residues long. As DNA, the CDR3 is TGCAGTGCTAGAGATCCTTCCGGCGGGCAGAACACTGAAGCTTTCTTT. This encodes CSARDPSGGQNTEAFF.

This clonotype has ten or more counts. The CDR3 sequence: CASGGHSSYEQYF. The CDR3 bases are TGTGCCAGCGGTGGACACAGCTCCTACGAGCAGTACTTC. The V gene is TRBV2, the J gene TRBJ2-7; perhaps TRBD1 as D (5 bases). The CDR3 covers 13 residues. V lost 8 bases to trimming and J lost 0 bases, with 11 bases between them. The germline CDR1 and CDR2 sequences are SNHLY and FYNNEI.

This clonotype was recorded a few times. This sequence joins TRBV7-8 and TRBJ2-7, with D perhaps TRBD2 (6 bases). The length of the CDR3 is 13 residues. V was trimmed by 7 bases and J by 5 bases, leaving 15 bases between them. Germline V gene lookup returns CDR1 SGHVS and CDR2 FQNEAQ. CDR3 sequence: CASTPGGGHEQYF. For the CDR3, the DNA is TGTGCCAGCACCCCTGGGGGAGGACACGAGCAGTACTTC.

This clonotype was counted ten times or more. The chain uses TRBV19 and TRBJ1-5; D is uncertain. This CDR3 contains 18 residues. Germline CDR1 LNHDA, CDR2 SQIVND (reference sequence). V lost 5 bases and J 3 bases, leaving 23 bases between the germline ends. The CDR3 coding sequence is TGTGCCAGTAGTCTCTTCTGGGGTGAAAGGAGCGCCAATCAGCCCCAGCATTTT. This gives the protein CASSLFWGERSANQPQHF.

This clonotype was counted a few times. V and J are TRBV20-1 and TRBJ1-4; maybe TRBD1 (5 bases). CDR1 is DFQATT and CDR2 is SNEGSKA in the germline V gene (reference sequence). V dropped 5 bases and J dropped 10 bases, with 20 bases sitting between them. This CDR3 spans 14 amino acids. The CDR3 protein is CSASRQLSSTKLFF. The CDR3 region has the DNA TGCAGTGCTTCGAGACAGCTAAGCTCGACAAAACTGTTTTTT.

For the CDR3, the DNA is TGTGCCAGCAGTCGAAACCCGACAACTAATGAAAAACTGTTTTTT. It encodes CASSRNPTTNEKLFF. The chain joins TRBV6-1 to TRBJ1-4; D unclear. The CDR3 has 15 amino acids. V was cut by 5 bases and J by 0 bases, with 10 bases left in between. The germline V gene has CDR1 MNHNS and CDR2 SASEGT.

This clonotype was observed at least ten times. The rearrangement uses TRBV20-1 and TRBJ1-4; tentative D call: TRBD1 (5 bases). Germline CDR1 is DFQATT and CDR2 is SNEGSKA (reference sequence). Trimming took off 3 bases at V and 7 bases at J, with 21 bases between the two ends. The CDR3 contains 16 residues. The CDR3 loop reads CSASRARGLESEKLFF. In nucleotides, the CDR3 is TGCAGTGCTAGCAGGGCCCGCGGGCTCGAAAGTGAAAAACTGTTTTTT.

This chain uses TRBV6-1 with TRBJ1-3; no clear D gene. The CDR3 is 15 amino acids. Germline assignment: CDR1 MNHNS and CDR2 SASEGT. V lost 7 bases to trimming and J lost 2 bases, with 15 bases between them. The CDR3 spells CASTPSANAGNTIYF. For the CDR3, the DNA is TGTGCCAGCACCCCATCTGCCAATGCTGGAAACACCATATATTTT.

This clonotype has a count of ten or more. The chain employs TRBV11-1 and TRBJ2-3; a possible D gene is TRBD2 (7 bases). V was shortened by 5 bases and J by 6 bases, with 18 bases between the two germline ends. The CDR3 runs 15 residues. Per the germline V gene, CDR1 is SGHAT and CDR2 is FQDESV (reference sequence). CDR3 protein: CASSPGRGAWDTQYF. CDR3 in DNA: TGTGCCAGCAGCCCCGGACGGGGGGCATGGGATACGCAGTATTTT.

This clonotype was observed many times. V and J are TRBV7-2 and TRBJ2-2, with a weak D call TRBD2 (6 bases). Germline values: CDR1 SGHTA, CDR2 FQGNSA. V lost 4 bases to trimming and J lost 6 bases, with 21 bases between them. This CDR3 contains 17 residues. CDR3 coding DNA: TGTGCCAGCAGCTACCTCCGGGCCGCAGGCGGGGCCGGGGAGCTGTTTTTT. This codes for CASSYLRAAGGAGELFF.

This clonotype was recorded many times. The rearrangement uses TRBV18 and TRBJ1-1, with a tentative D call TRBD1 (6 bases). Trimming left V 6 bases short and J 5 bases short, with 13 bases between. The CDR3 loop spans 13 amino acids. Germline lookup yields CDR1 KGHSH and CDR2 LQKENI. The CDR3 bases are TGTGCCAGCTCCATCCGGACAGAAACTGAAGCTTTCTTT. Residues: CASSIRTETEAFF.

This rearrangement joins TRBV7-9 to TRBJ2-1, with 7 bases aligning to TRBD1. The germline V gene has CDR1 SEHNR and CDR2 FQNEAQ (reference sequence). V lost 3 bases, J lost 7 bases, and 9 bases stayed unmatched. CDR3 length: 15 residues. The CDR3: CASSLITGVGNEQFF. The CDR3 bases are TGTGCCAGCAGCTTGATAACAGGGGTGGGAAATGAGCAGTTCTTC. The full variable domain, with the rest looked up from reference TRBV7-9 and TRBJ2-1, is DTGVSQNPRHKITKRGQNVTFRCDPISEHNRLYWYRQTLGQGPEFLTYFQNEAQLEKSRLLSDRFSAERPKGSFSTLEIQRTEQGDSAMYLCASSLITGVGNEQFFGPGTRLTVL.

This clonotype was counted many times. The chain recombines TRBV2 with TRBJ2-7, with a weak D call TRBD1 (6 bases). The CDR3 loop spans 16 amino acids. V was pared by 1 base and J by 3 bases, with 16 bases between. Germline values: CDR1 SNHLY, CDR2 FYNNEI. The CDR3 is CASSEGPPGEDYEQYF. The CDR3 DNA reads TGTGCCAGCAGTGAAGGCCCCCCAGGGGAAGACTACGAGCAGTACTTC. Full variable domain (rest looked up from reference TRBV2 and TRBJ2-7): EPEVTQTPSHQVTQMGQEVILRCVPISNHLYFYWYRQILGQKVEFLVSFYNNEISEKSEIFDDQFSVERPDGSNFTLKIRSTKLEDSAMYFCASSEGPPGEDYEQYFGPGTRLTVT.

This clonotype was counted ten times or more. The V gene is TRBV20-1, the J gene TRBJ1-2, with a possible D match to TRBD1 (6 bases). V shed 0 bases and J shed 6 bases, with 20 bases lying between them. The CDR3 length is 16 residues. The germline V gene has CDR1 DFQATT and CDR2 SNEGSKA (reference sequence). The CDR3: CSARDPSGYREDGYTF. CDR3 DNA: TGCAGTGCTAGAGACCCTTCTGGGTACAGGGAGGATGGCTACACCTTC.

In this sample, this clonotype turned up a few times. The chain joins TRBV10-3 to TRBJ1-1, with a weak D call TRBD1 (5 bases). There are 13 residues in the CDR3. From germline, CDR1 is ENHRY and CDR2 SYGVKD. Trimming removed 3 bases from V and 8 bases from J, with 13 bases in between. CDR3 region: CAISEYKRQEAFF. The CDR3, as DNA: TGTGCCATCAGTGAATATAAAAGACAGGAAGCTTTCTTT.

The sample holds many counts of this clonotype. V is TRBV28 and J is TRBJ1-5; weak D call: TRBD1 (6 bases). Between the trimmed V and J ends, which lost 7 bases and 2 bases, there was a span of 18 bases. The CDR3 length is 16 residues. Germline V CDR1 and CDR2: MDHEN, SYDVKM. CDR3: CASIPLGAGGNQPQHF. In DNA, the CDR3 is TGTGCCAGCATTCCACTGGGGGCAGGGGGCAATCAGCCCCAGCATTTT.

There are many counts of this clonotype. V usage is TRBV6-1 and J usage is TRBJ1-5, with D possibly matching TRBD1 (5 bases). The germline V gene has CDR1 MNHNS and CDR2 SASEGT. V lost 5 bases to trimming and J lost 5 bases, with 13 bases between them. The CDR3 consists of 14 residues. The CDR3 here is CASSSGKLYQPQHF. The CDR3 nucleotides are TGTGCCAGCAGTTCAGGGAAACTCTATCAGCCCCAGCATTTT.

This clonotype was detected many times. V usage is TRBV30 and J usage is TRBJ2-1; tentative D call: TRBD2 (6 bases). The V gene lost 0 bases and the J gene lost 10 bases, with 13 bases spanning the gap. Per germline, CDR1 GTSNPN and CDR2 SVGIG (reference sequence). The length of the CDR3 is 13 residues. CDR3 sequence (DNA): TGTGCCTGGAGTGTCGGGGGAGGAAACGAGCAGTTCTTC. Its protein is CAWSVGGGNEQFF.

In this sample, this clonotype turned up many times. This chain joins TRBV20-1 and TRBJ2-3; 7 nucleotides align to TRBD1. The V gene end was trimmed by 6 bases and the J gene end by 2 bases; junction bases not matched to a gene: 11. This CDR3 has 15 amino acids. CDR1 and CDR2 from the germline V gene are DFQATT and SNEGSKA (reference sequence). This CDR3 reads CSAGKQGSITDTQYF. CDR3 nucleotides: TGCAGTGCCGGAAAACAGGGGTCCATCACAGATACGCAGTATTTT.

To note about this clonotype: A much larger clone is a single base away; this may be a read error. The rearrangement joins TRBV7-3 to TRBJ2-5, with D tentatively TRBD2 (5 bases). V was clipped by 6 bases and J by 5 bases, with 10 bases between them. This CDR3 is 12 amino acids long. CDR1 and CDR2 from the germline V gene are SGHTA and FQGTGA. The CDR3 here is CASSEGPETQYF. The CDR3 nucleotides read TGTGCCAGCAGTGAGGGCCCGGAGACCCAGTACTTC.

The rearrangement links TRBV11-1 to TRBJ1-2; D remains ambiguous. The CDR3 contains 12 residues. V lost 5 bases and J lost 6, with 10 bases in between. Germline CDR1 and CDR2: SGHAT and FQDESV (reference sequence). The chain's CDR3 is CASSSYGDGYTF. The CDR3 bases are TGTGCCAGCAGCAGTTATGGGGATGGCTACACCTTC.